This TCR beta chain comes out of a study of human T cells and chemical hapten exposure. Notes on the study in general: Expanded TCRs made up significantly more big CDR3 similarity clusters than controls did.

TCRdb re-called the RACE reads with MiXCR, one entry per CDR3 protein. The sample shows over 35,000 distinct CDR3 sequences, more than 8.5% of them seen only once. In regard to this clonotype: No antigen is known for it.

Regarding time point: patch test 2, 6 weeks after DPC sensitization. The treatment is: therapeutic diphenylcyclopropenone sensitization with weekly scalp DPC. This TCR was recovered from a woman aged 40 to 50 with alopecia areata. Some clones in this sample may be carry-over from other donors' samples. Specimen: whole blood, collected in connection with sensitization to the hapten diphenylcyclopropenone (DPC).

Here the CDR3 reads CASSPETGLSYEQYF. The CDR3 DNA reads as TGCGCCAGCAGCCCGGAGACAGGATTGTCCTACGAGCAGTACTTC. The chain joins TRBV4-1 to TRBJ2-7, with a weak D call TRBD1 (6 bases). The CDR3 length is 15 residues. The V gene lost 4 bases and the J gene lost 1 base, with 14 bases spanning the gap. Germline CDR1 reads MGHRA; CDR2 reads YSYEKL.